The 4 T cell receptor beta chains below were found in one sample sequenced in a study of blood T cell repertoires in COVID-19. Data came from immunoSEQ multiplex PCR; TCRdb stores just in-frame clones and leaves some out. The data hold over 85,000 clones, with roughly 90% observed a single time. Sequences were obtained from peripheral blood. Every receptor here comes from a man aged 55 to 69 with acute or convalescent COVID-19.

V usage is TRBV5-6 and J usage is TRBJ1-2; 8 nucleotides align to TRBD1. J was trimmed by 4 bases and V by 5 bases; bases with no gene match: 7. CDR1 is SGHDT and CDR2 is YYEEEE in the germline V gene. The CDR3 extends over 14 amino acids. CDR3 loop: CASRYRDRIYGYTF. For the CDR3, the DNA is TGTGCCAGCAGGTACCGGGACAGGATCTATGGCTACACCTTC.

V gene TRBV7-8 combines with J gene TRBJ2-1; 8 nucleotides align to TRBD2. Germline assignment: CDR1 SGHVS and CDR2 FQNEAQ. The CDR3 contains 20 residues. With V trimmed by 0 bases and J by 6 bases, 19 bases remained unmatched. The CDR3 nucleotides are TGTGCCAGCAGCTTAGCCTTTGTACGGACCGGGACTAGTAGGACCAATGAGCAGTTCTTC. This gives the protein CASSLAFVRTGTSRTNEQFF.

This clone was counted between two and nine times. The rearrangement links TRBV19 to TRBJ1-2, with 8 bases lining up with TRBD1. Germline V gene sequence: CDR1 LNHDA, CDR2 SQIVND (reference sequence). V dropped 6 bases and J dropped 2; count of bases not matched to a gene: 5. The CDR3 is 14 residues long. The chain's CDR3 is CASSPRGRNYGYTF. The CDR3 DNA is TGTGCCAGTAGCCCCAGGGGGCGAAACTATGGCTACACCTTC.

This clone was detected ten times or more. The chain couples TRBV29-1 to TRBJ2-7; 7 nucleotides agree with TRBD2. The germline V gene encodes CDR1 SQVTM and CDR2 ANQGSEA. The V segment lost 4 bases and the J segment 6 bases; nucleotides outside the gene matches: 9. The CDR3 runs 13 residues. The CDR3 spells CSVGGGEDGEQYF. The DNA for the CDR3 is TGCAGCGTTGGCGGGGGAGAAGATGGCGAGCAGTACTTC.